The T cell receptor beta chain under discussion was sequenced for a study of cytomegalovirus exposure and HLA in healthy donors. Study results and limitations: About 87% or about 30% of the time was how often most TCR beta V segments were productive, according to an earlier analysis.

On this clone: Its antigen is as yet unknown.

The PCR used 60 Vbeta and 13 Jbeta primers. The table came from immunoSEQ multiplex PCR; TCRdb's copy has only in-frame clones and leaves some out. Here the sample spans about 140,000 clones, around 90% being singletons. CDR1 MNHEY and CDR2 SMNVEV come from the germline V gene (reference sequence). CDR3 length equals 14 residues. The J segment lost 3 bases and the V segment lost 0 bases, leaving 1 base of the junction unmatched. This sequence joins TRBV27 and TRBJ2-7; TRBD2 matches at 8 bases. The source is a woman in her forties in good health and CMV-seronegative. What was sequenced was PBMCs. This chain's CDR3 is CASSLSAGVYEQYF. The CDR3 DNA reads as TGTGCCAGCAGTTTATCAGCGGGAGTCTACGAGCAGTACTTC.